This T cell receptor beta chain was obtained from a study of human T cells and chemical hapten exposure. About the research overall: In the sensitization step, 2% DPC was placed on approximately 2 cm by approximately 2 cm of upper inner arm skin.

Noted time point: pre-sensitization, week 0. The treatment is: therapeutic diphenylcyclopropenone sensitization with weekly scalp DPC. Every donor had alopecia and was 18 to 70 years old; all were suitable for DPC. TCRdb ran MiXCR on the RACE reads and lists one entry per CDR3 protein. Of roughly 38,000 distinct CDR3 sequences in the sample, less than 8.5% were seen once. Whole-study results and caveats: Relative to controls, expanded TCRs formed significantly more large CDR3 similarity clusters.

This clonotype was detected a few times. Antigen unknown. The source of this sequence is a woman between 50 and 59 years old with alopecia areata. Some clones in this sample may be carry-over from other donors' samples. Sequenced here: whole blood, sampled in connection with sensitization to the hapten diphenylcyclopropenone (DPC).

In nucleotides, the CDR3 is TGTGCCAGCAGTGCCCCGGACGGGGCCACGCAGTATTTT. Amino acids: CASSAPDGATQYF. The chain has TRBV2 and TRBJ2-3; perhaps D is TRBD1 or TRBD2 (5 bases each). Germline V gene lookup returns CDR1 SNHLY and CDR2 FYNNEI. V dropped 4 bases and J dropped 9 bases, with 14 bases sitting between them. The CDR3 contains 13 residues.